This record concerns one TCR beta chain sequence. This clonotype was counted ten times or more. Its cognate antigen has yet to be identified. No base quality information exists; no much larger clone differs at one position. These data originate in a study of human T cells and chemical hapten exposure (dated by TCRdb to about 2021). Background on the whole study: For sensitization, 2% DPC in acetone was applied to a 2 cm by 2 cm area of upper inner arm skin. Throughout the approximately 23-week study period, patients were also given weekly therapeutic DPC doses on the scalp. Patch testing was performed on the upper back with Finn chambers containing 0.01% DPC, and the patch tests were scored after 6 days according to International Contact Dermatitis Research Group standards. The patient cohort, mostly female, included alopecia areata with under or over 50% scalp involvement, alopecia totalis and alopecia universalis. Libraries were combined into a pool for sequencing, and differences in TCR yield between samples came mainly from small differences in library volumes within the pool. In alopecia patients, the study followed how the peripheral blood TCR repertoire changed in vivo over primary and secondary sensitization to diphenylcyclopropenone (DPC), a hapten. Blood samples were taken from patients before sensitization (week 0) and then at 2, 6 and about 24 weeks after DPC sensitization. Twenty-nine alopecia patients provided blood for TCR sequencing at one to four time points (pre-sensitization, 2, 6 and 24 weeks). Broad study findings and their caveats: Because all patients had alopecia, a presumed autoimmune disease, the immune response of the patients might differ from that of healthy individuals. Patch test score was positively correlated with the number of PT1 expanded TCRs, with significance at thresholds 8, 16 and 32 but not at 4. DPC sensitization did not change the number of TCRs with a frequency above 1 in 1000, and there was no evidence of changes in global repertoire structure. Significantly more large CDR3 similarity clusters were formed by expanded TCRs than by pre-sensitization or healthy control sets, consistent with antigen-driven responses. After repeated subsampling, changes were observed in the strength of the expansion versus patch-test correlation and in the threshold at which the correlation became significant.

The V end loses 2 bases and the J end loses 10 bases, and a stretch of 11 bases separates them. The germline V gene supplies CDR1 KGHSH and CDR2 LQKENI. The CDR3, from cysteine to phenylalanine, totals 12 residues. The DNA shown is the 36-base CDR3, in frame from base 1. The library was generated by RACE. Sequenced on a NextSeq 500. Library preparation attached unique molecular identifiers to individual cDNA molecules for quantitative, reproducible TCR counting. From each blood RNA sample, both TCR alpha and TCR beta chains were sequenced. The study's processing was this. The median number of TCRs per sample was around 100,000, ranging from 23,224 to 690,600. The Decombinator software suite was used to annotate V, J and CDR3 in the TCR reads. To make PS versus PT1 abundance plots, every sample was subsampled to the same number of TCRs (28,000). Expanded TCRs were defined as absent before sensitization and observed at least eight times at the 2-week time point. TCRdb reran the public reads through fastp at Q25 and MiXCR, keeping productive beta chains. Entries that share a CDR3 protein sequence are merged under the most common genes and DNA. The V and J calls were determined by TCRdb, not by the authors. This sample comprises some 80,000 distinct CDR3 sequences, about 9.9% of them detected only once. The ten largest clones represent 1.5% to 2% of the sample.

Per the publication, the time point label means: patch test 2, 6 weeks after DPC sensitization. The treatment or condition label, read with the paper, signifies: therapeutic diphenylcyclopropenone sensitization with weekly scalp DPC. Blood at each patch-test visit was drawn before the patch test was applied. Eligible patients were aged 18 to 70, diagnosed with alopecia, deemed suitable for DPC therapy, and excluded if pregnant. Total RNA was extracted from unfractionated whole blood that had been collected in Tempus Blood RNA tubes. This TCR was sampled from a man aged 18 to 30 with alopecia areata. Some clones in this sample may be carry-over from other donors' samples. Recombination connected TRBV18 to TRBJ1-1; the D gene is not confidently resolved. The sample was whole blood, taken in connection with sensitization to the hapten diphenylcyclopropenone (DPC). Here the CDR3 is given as CASSPGVVGAFF. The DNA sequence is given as TGTGCCAGCTCACCAGGGGTGGTGGGAGCTTTCTTT.